Sequencing of this T cell receptor (delta chain) was carried out in a study of gamma-delta T cells after stem cell transplantation. Germline V lookup: CDR1 GEAIGNYY, CDR2 EKD. The CDR3 sequence is 19 residues long. TCRdb re-called the RT-PCR reads through CATT. Of about 1,200 delta-chain clones listed, 2.5% to 3.5% are singletons. This clone was seen more than once but under ten times. TCRdb lists the protein of a much larger clone for this DNA, which differs at residue 12, so this is likely a read error; the protein given here is translated from the DNA itself. V usage is TRDV2 and J usage is TRDJ3; 7 bases match TRDD3. Input material: gamma-delta T cells. This sequence originates from a human donor. It is not recorded whose cells these are; they may come from a transplant donor. The CDR3 nucleotides read TGTGCCTGTGACATTACTGGGGACCCGAACTCCCGGGACACCCGACAGATGTTTTTC. This encodes CACDITGDPNSRDTRQMFF.